This passage covers 3 T cell receptor beta chains from one sample sequenced in a study of blood T cell repertoires in COVID-19. Data came from immunoSEQ multiplex PCR; TCRdb stores just in-frame clones and leaves some out. The table has about 110,000 clones, more than 75% seen once. Material for sequencing was peripheral blood. These receptors came from a human donor in a cohort sampled during active COVID-19.

The chain carries TRBV5-6 and TRBJ2-2, with TRBD1 as a possible D gene (5 bases). CDR1 and CDR2 (germline): SGHDT, YYEEEE. The CDR3 has 14 residues. V was pared by 0 bases and J by 5 bases, with 8 bases between. This CDR3 is CASSLGQGTGELFF. In DNA, the CDR3 is TGTGCCAGCAGCTTGGGGCAGGGAACCGGGGAGCTGTTTTTT.

Here the CDR3 DNA reads TGTGCCAGCAGCCATCCCGGACTAGCGGGAGTGAAGCTCATGGGCAATGAGCAGTTCTTC. Amino acid sequence: CASSHPGLAGVKLMGNEQFF. The J gene is TRBJ2-1, the V gene TRBV3-1 (or the pseudogene TRBV3-2), with TRBD2 identical over 13 bases. The CDR3 has 20 amino acids. Germline V gene data show CDR1 as LGHDT and CDR2 as YNNKEL (reference sequence). J lost 6 bases, V lost 3 bases, and 17 bases had no gene match.

The chain is built from TRBV4-1 and TRBJ1-4; D might be TRBD1 (6 bases). The CDR3 is made up of 16 amino acids. V was pared by 0 bases and J by 6 bases, with 14 bases between. Germline lookup yields CDR1 MGHRA and CDR2 YSYEKL. The CDR3, as DNA: TGCGCCAGCAGCCAAGATCTGGGGGCCCGGTATGAAAAACTGTTTTTT. This codes for CASSQDLGARYEKLFF.